This T cell receptor (beta chain) originates from a study of blood T cell repertoires in COVID-19. At the level of the study: PBMCs, B-cell-depleted T cells, or T cells were the source of the cDNA or gDNA that made up the material.

Assay: immunoSEQ multiplex PCR; the TCRdb copy retains only in-frame clones and omits some. The table records roughly 330,000 clones, more than 70% of them present only once. Material for sequencing was PBMCs or T cells enriched from blood (not recorded which). This clonotype originated in a woman in her 30s who had recovered from COVID-19.

Here the CDR3 reads CAWSVSNYGYTF. As DNA, the CDR3 is TGTGCCTGGAGTGTGTCGAACTATGGCTACACCTTC. The V call is TRBV30, the J call TRBJ1-2, with D uncertain. V lost 0 bases and J lost 2, with 4 bases in between. Looked up from germline, CDR1 is GTSNPN and CDR2 is SVGIG (reference sequence). The CDR3 sequence is 12 residues long. The full variable domain, its missing parts supplied by reference TRBV30 and TRBJ1-2, is SQTIHQWPATLVQPVGSPLSLECTVEGTSNPNLYWYRQAAGRGLQLLFYSVGIGQISSEVPQNLSASRPQDRQFILSSKKLLLSDSGFYLCAWSVSNYGYTFGSGTRLTVV.